These T cell receptor beta chains were read from a single sample in a study of cytomegalovirus exposure and HLA in healthy donors. The method was immunoSEQ multiplex PCR; TCRdb's version includes in-frame clones alone and lacks a portion of them. The table lists around 120,000 clones, approximately 9.4% of them singletons. Sequencing was performed on PBMCs. The origin of the receptors is a man aged 25 to 45 in good health and CMV-seronegative. Each CDR3 is given with its conserved first and last residue. Each record gives: CDR3 length, clone size, J gene, V gene, CDR3 protein. Not all rows give a size; the values are once, few, many and, for expanded clones, a class.

len: 16; abundance: .; j_gene: TRBJ1-3; v_gene: TRBV12-1; CDR3aa: CASSFAGGLSGNTIYF
len: 13; abundance: few; j_gene: TRBJ2-7; v_gene: TRBV30; CDR3aa: CAWSLSSSYEQYF
len: 14; abundance: .; j_gene: TRBJ2-2; v_gene: TRBV9; CDR3aa: CASSVRQNTGELFF
len: 11; abundance: few; j_gene: TRBJ1-1; v_gene: TRBV29-1; CDR3aa: CSVDRGNEAFF
len: 12; abundance: few; j_gene: TRBJ2-7; v_gene: TRBV2; CDR3aa: CASSATSGGQYF
len: 15; abundance: few; j_gene: TRBJ2-1; v_gene: TRBV6-1; CDR3aa: CASRERLAGYNEQFF
len: 15; abundance: few; j_gene: TRBJ2-5; v_gene: TRBV7-2; CDR3aa: CASSRQRGGQETQYF
len: 16; abundance: few; j_gene: .; v_gene: TRBV30; CDR3aa: CAWSVGTSGFLYEQYF
len: 12; abundance: few; j_gene: TRBJ1-2; v_gene: TRBV29-1; CDR3aa: CSTSTALSGYTF
len: 15; abundance: few; j_gene: TRBJ2-5; v_gene: TRBV6-5; CDR3aa: CASSWGTSGKETQYF
len: 15; abundance: .; j_gene: TRBJ1-6; v_gene: TRBV6-1; CDR3aa: CASSEVYGGGSPLHF
len: 12; abundance: few; j_gene: TRBJ2-3; v_gene: TRBV7-8; CDR3aa: CASSPRGDTQYF
len: 16; abundance: .; j_gene: TRBJ2-1; v_gene: TRBV4-1; CDR3aa: CASSQERLADNNEQFF
len: 14; abundance: few; j_gene: TRBJ2-7; v_gene: TRBV9; CDR3aa: CASSTAGGVHEQYF
len: 11; abundance: few; j_gene: TRBJ2-1; v_gene: TRBV2; CDR3aa: CASSSYNEQFF
len: 16; abundance: .; j_gene: TRBJ2-3; v_gene: TRBV6-4; CDR3aa: CASSDSSGGSTDTQYF
len: 14; abundance: .; j_gene: TRBJ2-2; v_gene: TRBV27; CDR3aa: CATGFTPNTGELFF
len: 15; abundance: few; j_gene: TRBJ1-1; v_gene: TRBV27; CDR3aa: CASSLRDRGNTEAFF
len: 17; abundance: .; j_gene: TRBJ2-2; v_gene: TRBV27; CDR3aa: CASSPHPGRANTGELFF
len: 11; abundance: .; j_gene: TRBJ1-1; v_gene: TRBV6-1; CDR3aa: CASRDNSEAFF
len: 15; abundance: .; j_gene: TRBJ2-7; v_gene: TRBV5-1; CDR3aa: CASSLGRQGVYEQYF
len: 17; abundance: .; j_gene: TRBJ1-2; v_gene: TRBV4-1; CDR3aa: CASSQDLRTENVYGYTF
len: 13; abundance: few; j_gene: TRBJ2-2; v_gene: TRBV6-4; CDR3aa: CASSDSDTGELFF
len: 12; abundance: few; j_gene: TRBJ2-3; v_gene: TRBV5-4; CDR3aa: CASSWGGDTQYF
len: 13; abundance: .; j_gene: TRBJ2-7; v_gene: TRBV27; CDR3aa: CASSFRRGYEQYF
len: 13; abundance: .; j_gene: TRBJ1-6; v_gene: TRBV4-3; CDR3aa: CASSNTMVSPLHF
len: 14; abundance: .; j_gene: TRBJ1-5; v_gene: TRBV18; CDR3aa: CASSPRGNNQPQHF
len: 13; abundance: .; j_gene: TRBJ2-7; v_gene: TRBV6-5; CDR3aa: CASSREILYEQYF
len: 15; abundance: .; j_gene: TRBJ2-2; v_gene: TRBV6-4; CDR3aa: CASSDSGGATGELFF
len: 11; abundance: .; j_gene: TRBJ1-4; v_gene: TRBV30; CDR3aa: CARGGNEKLFF
len: 15; abundance: .; j_gene: TRBJ2-2; v_gene: TRBV7-6; CDR3aa: CASSWTRYDTGELFF
len: 16; abundance: .; j_gene: TRBJ2-7; v_gene: TRBV16; CDR3aa: CASSKASGAGGYEQYF
len: 15; abundance: few; j_gene: TRBJ2-7; v_gene: TRBV5-8; CDR3aa: CASSLRGGFSYEQYF
len: 13; abundance: .; j_gene: TRBJ2-3; v_gene: TRBV5-8; CDR3aa: CASSLTGPDTQYF
len: 13; abundance: few; j_gene: TRBJ1-3; v_gene: TRBV30; CDR3aa: CAWRRTGGYTIYF
len: 12; abundance: .; j_gene: TRBJ2-1; v_gene: TRBV5-1; CDR3aa: CASSSGEGWQFF
len: 14; abundance: .; j_gene: TRBJ2-1; v_gene: TRBV10-1; CDR3aa: CASRPGGARDEQFF
len: 15; abundance: .; j_gene: TRBJ1-2; v_gene: TRBV6-5; CDR3aa: CASSYSSTGVYGYTF
len: 12; abundance: few; j_gene: TRBJ2-1; v_gene: TRBV9; CDR3aa: CASNLRGGEQFF
len: 12; abundance: .; j_gene: TRBJ1-4; v_gene: TRBV15; CDR3aa: CATSKIREKLFF
len: 15; abundance: .; j_gene: TRBJ2-3; v_gene: TRBV11-2; CDR3aa: CASSLGGASTDTQYF
len: 11; abundance: .; j_gene: TRBJ2-1; v_gene: TRBV19; CDR3aa: CASSMSDEQFF
len: 20; abundance: .; j_gene: TRBJ2-6; v_gene: TRBV5-1; CDR3aa: CASSLGQQGAWRSGANVLTF
len: 15; abundance: few; j_gene: TRBJ1-3; v_gene: TRBV25-1; CDR3aa: CASSEYTGTGNTIYF
len: 16; abundance: .; j_gene: TRBJ2-3; v_gene: TRBV27; CDR3aa: CASSFASGFPSDTQYF
len: 14; abundance: few; j_gene: TRBJ1-5; v_gene: TRBV28; CDR3aa: CASSSRLTNQPQHF
len: 12; abundance: few; j_gene: TRBJ2-1; v_gene: TRBV13; CDR3aa: CASSSGGDEQFF
len: 16; abundance: .; j_gene: TRBJ2-2; v_gene: TRBV11-2; CDR3aa: CASSPRWGPNTGELFF
len: 15; abundance: few; j_gene: TRBJ2-6; v_gene: TRBV28; CDR3aa: CASTRDSSGANVLTF
len: 15; abundance: .; j_gene: TRBJ2-5; v_gene: TRBV7-9; CDR3aa: CASSSGQGARETQYF